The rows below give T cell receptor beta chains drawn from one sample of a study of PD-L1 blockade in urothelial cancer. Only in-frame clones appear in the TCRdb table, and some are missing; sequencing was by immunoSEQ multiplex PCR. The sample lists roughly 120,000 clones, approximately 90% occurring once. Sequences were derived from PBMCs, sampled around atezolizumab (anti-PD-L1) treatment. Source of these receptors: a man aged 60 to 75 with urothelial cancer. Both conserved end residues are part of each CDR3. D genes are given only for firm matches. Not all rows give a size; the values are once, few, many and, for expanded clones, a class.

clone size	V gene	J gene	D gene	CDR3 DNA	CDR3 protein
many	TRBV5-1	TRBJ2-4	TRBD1	TGCGCCAGCAGCTCCGGGACAGGGCAAAACATTCAGTACTTC	CASSSGTGQNIQYF
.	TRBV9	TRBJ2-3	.	TGTGCCAGCAGCGTAGCCTTAGCCACAGATACGCAGTATTTT	CASSVALATDTQYF
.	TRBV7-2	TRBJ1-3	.	TGTGCCAGCAGCTTAGCCCTAGGCGGTAGTGGAAACACCATATATTTT	CASSLALGGSGNTIYF
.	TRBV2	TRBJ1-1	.	TGTGCCAGCAGACCCGACCTGGGGGGGTTGACTGAAGCTTTCTTT	CASRPDLGGLTEAFF
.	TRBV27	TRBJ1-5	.	TGTGCCAGCAGTTTTAGGGAGAATCAGCCCCAGCATTTT	CASSFRENQPQHF
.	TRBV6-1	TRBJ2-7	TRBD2	TGTGCCAGCAGTGGCCAGACTAGCGGGACCCACTACGAGCAGTACTTC	CASSGQTSGTHYEQYF
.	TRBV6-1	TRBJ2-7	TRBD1	TGTGCCAGCAGTGTTACGACAGGGAACGTCTACGAGCAGTACTTC	CASSVTTGNVYEQYF
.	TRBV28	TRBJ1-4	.	TGTGCCAGCAGACTTATGACAGGCGGTCATGAAAAACTGTTTTTT	CASRLMTGGHEKLFF
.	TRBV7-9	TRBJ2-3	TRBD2	TGTGCCAGCAGCTCACAATGGACTAGCGGAGCCACAGATACGCAGTATTTT	CASSSQWTSGATDTQYF
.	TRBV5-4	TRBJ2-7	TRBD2	TGTGCCAGCAGCCCCGGAGCGGGAAGGTACGAGCAGTACTTC	CASSPGAGRYEQYF
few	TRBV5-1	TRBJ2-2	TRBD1	TGCGCCAGCAGCCCGCCGGGACAGACGAACACCGGGGAGCTGTTTTTT	CASSPPGQTNTGELFF
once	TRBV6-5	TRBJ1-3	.	TGTGCCAGCGGGCAGGGCCAGACTGGAAACACCATATATTTT	CASGQGQTGNTIYF
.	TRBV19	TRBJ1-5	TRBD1	TGTGCCAGTAGTCCGGACAGGGGGCAGTTGGGGCAGCCCCAGCATTTT	CASSPDRGQLGQPQHF
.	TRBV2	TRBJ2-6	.	TGTGCCAGCAGTGAACGAGGGACTGGGGCCAACGTCCTGACTTTC	CASSERGTGANVLTF